Each of the 28 T cell receptor beta chains below was sequenced from the same sample in a study of lymphopenia after photon versus proton radiotherapy. Using immunoSEQ multiplex PCR, the repertoire was profiled, and TCRdb retains in-frame clones only, with some absent. The sample consists of about 30,000 clones, roughly 90% of them appearing once. This sample comprised peripheral blood, obtained from a patient treated with photon-based radiotherapy. The receptors come from a woman aged 45 to 65 with pancreatic cancer.

The J gene is TRBJ2-3, the V gene TRBV6-5; 12 bases fit TRBD2. CDR1 is MNHEY, CDR2 SVGAGI, per germline. This CDR3 spans 16 amino acids. Unmatched junction bases numbered 4, after V lost 4 bases and J lost 2 bases. The CDR3 loop reads CASSSWTSGATDTQYF. CDR3 nucleotide sequence: TGTGCCAGCAGTTCCTGGACTAGCGGGGCCACAGATACGCAGTATTTT.

The genes are TRBV19 and TRBJ2-7; TRBD2 aligns across 8 bases. CDR1 is LNHDA and CDR2 is SQIVND in the germline V gene (reference sequence). V shed 0 bases, J shed 6 bases, and the junction held 7 bases outside the gene matches. The CDR3 totals 15 residues. Here the CDR3 DNA reads TGTGCCAGTAGTATAGATCGGAGCGGGAGAGGCGAGCAGTACTTC. Its protein is CASSIDRSGRGEQYF.

This clone came up a few times. This sequence joins TRBV27 and TRBJ1-2, with D hard to call. Trimming shortened V by 5 bases and J by 6 bases, and 13 bases separated the two germline ends. This CDR3 has 13 amino acids. The germline V gene has CDR1 MNHEY and CDR2 SMNVEV (reference sequence). This CDR3 reads CASSRPGLDGYTF. In nucleotides, the CDR3 is TGTGCCAGCAGTCGACCAGGACTTGATGGCTACACCTTC.

The gene calls are TRBV6-5 and TRBJ2-3, with D tentatively TRBD2 (5 bases). CDR1 and CDR2 from the germline V gene are MNHEY and SVGAGI. This CDR3 is built from 16 residues. The ends were cut back, 0 bases at V and 2 bases at J, with 12 bases in the middle. The CDR3: CASSYSPGLPTDTQYF. The CDR3, as DNA: TGTGCCAGCAGTTACTCTCCGGGGTTACCCACAGATACGCAGTATTTT.

This clone was recorded a few times. This chain links TRBV11-2 with TRBJ2-1, with 7 bases lining up with TRBD2. The CDR3 has 13 residues. Germline CDR1 SGHAT, CDR2 FQNNGV. V was clipped by 4 bases and J by 13 bases; unmatched bases: 10. The CDR3 DNA sequence: TGTGCCAGCAGCTCCGAGGGCGGGAGTTACCAGTTCTTC. Translation gives CASSSEGGSYQFF. Drawing the rest from reference TRBV11-2 and TRBJ2-1, the complete variable domain is EAGVAQSPRYKIIEKRQSVAFWCNPISGHATLYWYQQILGQGPKLLIQFQNNGVVDDSQLPKDRFSAERLKGVDSTLKIQPAKLEDSAVYLCASSSEGGSYQFFGPGTRLTVL.

This clone occurred once. The chain links TRBV18 to TRBJ2-2, with 7 nucleotides matching TRBD1. The V gene end was trimmed by 4 bases and the J gene end by 0 bases; junction bases not matched to a gene: 8. CDR3 length equals 17 residues. CDR1 KGHSH and CDR2 LQKENI come from the germline V gene. CDR3 bases: TGTGCCAGCTCACATACGATCGGACAGGCGAACACCGGGGAGCTGTTTTTT. It encodes CASSHTIGQANTGELFF.

V gene TRBV27 combines with J gene TRBJ2-3; the match to TRBD2 covers 12 bases. Germline CDR1 reads MNHEY; CDR2 reads SMNVEV (reference sequence). The CDR3 spans 16 residues. Trimming at V came to 6 bases and at J to 4 bases, leaving 8 bases not matched to a gene. CDR3 sequence (DNA): TGTGCCAGCAGCGTCTACCTAGCGGGAGGGTCAGATACGCAGTATTTT. Translating it yields CASSVYLAGGSDTQYF.

This clone was observed once. The chain recombines TRBV7-9 with TRBJ2-3, with 14 positions matching TRBD2. With 5 bases clipped from V and 3 bases from J, the junction kept 4 bases outside the gene matches. The CDR3 has 16 amino acids. CDR1 is SEHNR and CDR2 is FQNEAQ in the germline V gene (reference sequence). As DNA, the CDR3 is TGTGCCAGCAGCCTGACTAGCGGGAGGGCGACAGATACGCAGTATTTT. Protein product: CASSLTSGRATDTQYF.

The count of this clone is one. The DNA of the CDR3 is TGTGCCAGCGGTCAGGGCTCTGGGGCCAACGTCCTGACTTTC. Its protein product is CASGQGSGANVLTF. The chain carries TRBV6-5 and TRBJ2-6; a weak D match, TRBD1 (5 bases). V lost 8 bases and J lost 0, with 8 bases in between. This CDR3 comprises 14 residues. CDR1 is MNHEY and CDR2 is SVGAGI in the germline V gene.

The V call is TRBV23-1, the J call TRBJ2-7; D is undetermined. TRBV23-1 is labeled an ORF, and its function is uncertain. The CDR3 is 14 residues long. The ends were cut back, 4 bases at V and 3 bases at J, with 13 bases in the middle. The CDR3, as DNA: TGCGCCAGCAGTCGGGGTGCGTCCAACTACGAGCAGTACTTC. As protein: CASSRGASNYEQYF.

The rearrangement joins TRBV5-4 to TRBJ2-7; 7 positions match TRBD1. V was clipped by 2 bases and J by 6 bases; unmatched bases: 5. The germline gives CDR1 SGHNT, CDR2 YYREEE (reference sequence). The CDR3 length is 13 residues. The CDR3 protein is CASSLRTGGEQYF. DNA of the CDR3: TGTGCCAGCAGCTTAAGGACAGGTGGCGAGCAGTACTTC.

The CDR3 sequence: CAWGGSGNTIYF. CDR3 nucleotides: TGTGCCTGGGGGGGCTCTGGAAACACCATATATTTT. V gene TRBV30 combines with J gene TRBJ1-3, with D perhaps matching TRBD1 (5 bases). The V end lost 5 bases, the J end lost 0 bases, and 5 bases lay between the germline ends. Germline V lookup: CDR1 GTSNPN, CDR2 SVGIG (reference sequence). CDR3 length equals 12 residues. Variable domain in full (rest from reference TRBV30 and TRBJ1-3): SQTIHQWPATLVQPVGSPLSLECTVEGTSNPNLYWYRQAAGRGLQLLFYSVGIGQISSEVPQNLSASRPQDRQFILSSKKLLLSDSGFYLCAWGGSGNTIYFGEGSWLTVV.

V is TRBV14 and J is TRBJ2-7; 9 bases map to TRBD1. The germline gives CDR1 SGHDN, CDR2 FVKESK. The CDR3 runs to 15 residues. The ends lost 4 bases at V and 0 bases at J; junction bases unmatched: 4. The CDR3 protein is CASSLDRGSSYEQYF. CDR3 DNA sequence: TGTGCCAGCAGCCTAGACAGGGGGAGCTCCTACGAGCAGTACTTC.

V gene TRBV23-1 combines with J gene TRBJ1-4, with 11 positions matching TRBD1. Being an ORF, TRBV23-1 has a function that is uncertain. The CDR3 runs 16 residues. The V segment lost 3 bases and the J segment 8 bases; nucleotides outside the gene matches: 8. The CDR3 DNA follows: TGCGCCAGCAGTCAGCCCGGGACAGGGGGAAACGAAAAACTGTTTTTT. It translates to CASSQPGTGGNEKLFF.

This CDR3 reads CASSQVKGGAEQYF. The CDR3 DNA reads as TGTGCCAGCAGCCAAGTTAAGGGGGGGGCCGAGCAGTACTTC. The rearrangement uses TRBV14 and TRBJ2-7, with D tentatively TRBD2 (7 bases). The germline V and J ends were trimmed by 1 base and 6 bases, with 13 bases remaining between them. CDR1 SGHDN and CDR2 FVKESK come from the germline V gene. The CDR3 is 14 amino acids.

The chain is built from TRBV5-1 and TRBJ2-2; TRBD1 matches 8 bases. The CDR3 contains 15 residues. In germline, CDR1 is SGHRS, CDR2 YFSETQ. V shed 5 bases, J shed 1 base, and the junction held 4 bases outside the gene matches. The CDR3 DNA is TGCGCCAGCAGGCAGGGGGCGATGAACACCGGGGAGCTGTTTTTT. It translates to CASRQGAMNTGELFF.

In its sample, this clone was seen once. The chain is built from TRBV9 and TRBJ1-1; D uncertain. The CDR3 covers 14 residues. Trimming removed 1 base from V and 1 base from J, with 8 bases in between. The V gene's germline CDR1 is SGDLS and CDR2 YYNGEE. In DNA form, the CDR3 reads TGTGCCAGCAGCGTAAGTGGTGGGAACACTGAAGCTTTCTTT. Its translation is CASSVSGGNTEAFF.

In this sample, this clone turned up a few times. V usage is TRBV6-5 and J usage is TRBJ2-5; TRBD1 matches at 9 bases. There are 16 residues in the CDR3. Germline V gene lookup returns CDR1 MNHEY and CDR2 SVGAGI. V gave up 0 bases and J gave up 1 base; unmatched junction bases: 3. In DNA, the CDR3 is TGTGCCAGCAGTTACTCTACAGGGGGCCCCCAAGAGACCCAGTACTTC. Protein product: CASSYSTGGPQETQYF.

This chain links TRBV20-1 with TRBJ2-3, with 10 bases fitting TRBD2. V lost 6 bases to trimming and J lost 8 bases; unmatched junction nucleotides: 2. The CDR3 has 11 residues. In germline, CDR1 is DFQATT, CDR2 SNEGSKA (reference sequence). The CDR3 sequence is CSARTSGTQYF. The CDR3 region has the DNA TGCAGTGCCAGGACTAGCGGTACGCAGTATTTT.

This clone occurred once. This CDR3 is CASSLRQGGEKLFF. As DNA, the CDR3 is TGCGCCAGCAGCCTAAGACAGGGGGGTGAAAAACTGTTTTTT. The chain links TRBV4-1 to TRBJ1-4, with TRBD1 matching over 9 bases. Losses at the gene ends were 4 bases for V and 7 bases for J; bases not matched to a gene: 4. The germline gives CDR1 MGHRA, CDR2 YSYEKL. The CDR3 length is 14 residues.

The chain links TRBV27 to TRBJ2-7; D uncertain. CDR3 length equals 13 residues. The germline V gene encodes CDR1 MNHEY and CDR2 SMNVEV (reference sequence). The germline V and J ends were trimmed by 6 bases and 2 bases, with 11 bases remaining between them. The CDR3 DNA sequence: TGTGCCAGCAGCCCAACTACCACCTACGAGCAGTACTTC. It is translated as CASSPTTTYEQYF.

The chain joins TRBV5-5 to TRBJ1-5; a weak D match, TRBD1 (5 bases). Germline CDR1 SGHKS, CDR2 YYEKEE (reference sequence). V was pared by 3 bases and J by 3 bases, with 10 bases between. This CDR3 comprises 14 residues. In DNA form, the CDR3 reads TGTGCCAGCAGCTCCACAGGTTTCAATCAGCCCCAGCATTTT. Its protein product is CASSSTGFNQPQHF.

The rearrangement joins TRBV7-9 to TRBJ2-1; 9 bases are shared with TRBD1. The ends lost 2 bases at V and 6 bases at J; junction bases unmatched: 5. Germline CDR1 and CDR2: SEHNR and FQNEAQ (reference sequence). The CDR3 sequence is 15 residues long. The CDR3, as DNA: TGTGCCAGCAGCTTACCGGGACAGGGAATCAATGAGCAGTTCTTC. Translated, it gives CASSLPGQGINEQFF.

The chain recombines TRBV11-2 with TRBJ1-3, with a tentative D call TRBD1 (6 bases). The V end lost 1 base, the J end lost 0 bases, and 10 bases lay between the germline ends. The CDR3 is 16 residues long. Germline values: CDR1 SGHAT, CDR2 FQNNGV. This CDR3 is CASSLAQGLSGNTIYF. Here the CDR3 DNA reads TGTGCCAGCAGCTTAGCCCAGGGGCTCTCTGGAAACACCATATATTTT.

This chain joins TRBV14 and TRBJ2-1, with unresolved D. V lost 4 bases and J lost 6, with 10 bases in between. The CDR3 length is 13 residues. Germline V CDR1 and CDR2: SGHDN, FVKESK. CDR3 sequence reads: CASSPRQTNEQFF. The CDR3 bases are TGTGCCAGCAGCCCTCGACAAACCAATGAGCAGTTCTTC.

The rearrangement joins TRBV29-1 to TRBJ2-7; D is unresolved. Germline CDR1 is SQVTM and CDR2 is ANQGSEA. The CDR3 extends over 12 amino acids. The V gene lost 0 bases and the J gene lost 0 bases, with 3 bases spanning the gap. The CDR3 DNA sequence: TGCAGCGTTGAAGACGTCTCCTACGAGCAGTACTTC. Residues: CSVEDVSYEQYF.

The chain links TRBV7-8 to TRBJ2-1; unclear D gene. The germline CDR1 and CDR2 sequences are SGHVS and FQNEAQ. This CDR3 has 14 residues. V was shortened by 2 bases and J by 5 bases, with 10 bases between the two germline ends. The CDR3 DNA is TGTGCCAGCAGCTTAACCACCAGGAACAATGAGCAGTTCTTC. It encodes CASSLTTRNNEQFF.

The chain combines TRBV6-6 with TRBJ2-1, with D perhaps TRBD1 or TRBD2 (5 bases each). Between the trimmed V and J ends, which lost 5 bases and 2 bases, there was a span of 16 bases. The CDR3 is 16 amino acids. Per germline, CDR1 MNHNY and CDR2 SVGAGI (reference sequence). The CDR3 is CASSPPVGTAYNEQFF. CDR3 bases: TGTGCCAGCAGTCCCCCAGTCGGGACGGCCTACAATGAGCAGTTCTTC.